The TCR beta chain described here comes from a study of cytomegalovirus exposure and HLA in healthy donors (TCRdb year 2017). Describing the broader study: According to a later analysis, one platform produced both the 120 validation repertoires and the roughly 660 repertoires of the first cohort. The study aimed to test whether signatures of past pathogen exposure could be identified by cataloging public T cell receptors. Besides the first cohort of 666 subjects, a separate validation cohort made up of 120 or so different subjects was used. High-throughput TCR immunosequencing, statistical association of individual TCRs with disease status, and machine learning were combined to predict cytomegalovirus infection status.

From the cysteine up to the phenylalanine, the CDR3 has a length of 16 residues. Kept here is only the CDR3 DNA, which spans 48 bases and is read in frame from base 1. V and J are trimmed by 5 bases and 3 bases, and the gene matches miss 10 bases of the junction. The germline V gene (reference sequence) provides CDR1 MNHEY and CDR2 SMNVEV. Donors formed part of the validation cohort, which comprised about 130 subjects and was distinct from the first cohort of 670 or so subjects. Library construction relied on the immunoSEQ multiplex PCR assay. The study's processing was this. A statistical classification framework was built for diagnosing cytomegalovirus status from the catalog of TCR beta chain sequences. TCRdb limited this immuneACCESS table to in-frame rearrangements with V and J called. A share of clones is missing; checked studies link under half to unresolved V genes, and the rest is unexplained. Clone size and the V and J calls come from that table; the DNA yielded D and trimming. This sample lists around 190,000 clones; roughly 85% were detected once. The ten largest clones represent about a sixth of the sample.

With regard to this clone: No antigen is known for it. The record has no base qualities; no much larger clone is one base away.

The study at large found these results: Across donors, most TCR sequences were observed very rarely, whereas some public TCRs were present in many individuals. According to the authors, the approach could potentially be generalized to other disease states and immunological phenotypes. The classifier was reported to diagnose cytomegalovirus status with high specificity and sensitivity in both the original cohort and the validation cohort. The study listed 164 TCR beta chains as associated with cytomegalovirus. Subsequent analysis determined that TCRs grouped into clusters in the first cohort also showed a tendency toward co-occurrence across the approximately 120 validation repertoires, and 85% to 95% of cluster scores exceeded 0. All 120 repertoires were used to score co-occurrence in the validation cohort in a later analysis, because that analysis had no HLA typing for the cohort. In vitro tests confirmed that a few of the cytomegalovirus-associated TCR beta chains recognize cytomegalovirus antigens.

This sequence originates from a man between 18 and 35 years old in good health and CMV-seropositive. The sample consisted of PBMCs. The receptor chain draws on TRBV27 and TRBJ2-5, and 9 junction bases match TRBD2. The encoded CDR3 is CASSPLAGKMEETQYF. The DNA sequence is TGTGCCAGCAGTCCTCTAGCGGGAAAGATGGAAGAGACCCAGTACTTC.